This T cell receptor (beta chain) is from a study of T-cell reconstitution after alpha-beta-depleted transplantation in children. As it was prepared, the TCRbeta library received unique molecular identifiers. A single record per CDR3 protein comes from TCRdb applying MiXCR to the PCR reads. The sample has fewer than 400,000 distinct CDR3 sequences; roughly 20% are singletons. Germline CDR1 SGHTA, CDR2 FQGTGA. V gave up 0 bases and J gave up 9 bases; unmatched junction bases: 5. This CDR3 comprises 16 residues. Sequencing was performed on PBMCs from the stem cell graft donor, taken from the stem cell graft. The TCR originated in a human donor who donated a stem cell graft to a child with acute myeloid leukemia. The chain links TRBV7-3 to TRBJ2-1, with 13 positions matching TRBD2. As DNA, the CDR3 is TGTGCCAGCAGCTTAACCGGGACTAGCGGGGTATTTGAGCAGTTCTTC. This sequence encodes CASSLTGTSGVFEQFF. The full variable domain, with the rest looked up from reference TRBV7-3 and TRBJ2-1, is GAGVSQTPSNKVTEKGKYVELRCDPISGHTALYWYRQSLGQGPEFLIYFQGTGAADDSGLPNDRFFAVRPEGSVSTLKIQRTERGDSAVYLCASSLTGTSGVFEQFFGPGTRLTVL.